The clone carrying this T cell receptor beta chain has at least ten counts. Its antigen is not known. Clinical symptoms, serum thyroxine, TRAb, thyroid ultrasound and orbital computed tomography informed diagnoses. Blood was obtained at the first hyperthyroidism diagnosis, which preceded any ophthalmopathy symptoms. Looked up from germline, CDR1 is MDHEN and CDR2 is SYDVKM. V lost 2 bases and J lost 3, with 14 bases in between. This CDR3 region has 15 residues. The data were taken from a study of T cells in Graves' hyperthyroidism and ophthalmopathy. Study findings and constraints: Ophthalmopathy was separated from stable hyperthyroidism by a 13 V-J model. Ophthalmopathy onset followed model prediction by a median approximately 7 months.

TCR beta CDR3 region amplification was performed from RNA transcripts. HTBI primers were employed in a first-round RT-PCR of the TCR CDR3. TCRdb reanalysed the multiplex PCR reads using MiXCR and keeps one entry per CDR3 protein. The profile shows roughly 290,000 distinct CDR3 sequences, roughly 14% of them singletons. V gene TRBV28 combines with J gene TRBJ2-7; D gene ambiguous. The sequencing input was blood. The source of this sequence is a woman in her 30s with Graves' hyperthyroidism that later progressed to Graves' ophthalmopathy. The CDR3 is CASSLASGPLYEQYF. The CDR3 DNA reads TGTGCCAGCAGTTTAGCTTCTGGTCCCCTCTACGAGCAGTACTTC. Based on the CDR3 plus reference TRBV28 and TRBJ2-7, the full variable domain is DVKVTQSSRYLVKRTGEKVFLECVQDMDHENMFWYRQDPGLGLRLIYFSYDVKMKEKGDIPEGYSVSREKKERFSLILESASTNQTSMYLCASSLASGPLYEQYFGPGTRLTVT.